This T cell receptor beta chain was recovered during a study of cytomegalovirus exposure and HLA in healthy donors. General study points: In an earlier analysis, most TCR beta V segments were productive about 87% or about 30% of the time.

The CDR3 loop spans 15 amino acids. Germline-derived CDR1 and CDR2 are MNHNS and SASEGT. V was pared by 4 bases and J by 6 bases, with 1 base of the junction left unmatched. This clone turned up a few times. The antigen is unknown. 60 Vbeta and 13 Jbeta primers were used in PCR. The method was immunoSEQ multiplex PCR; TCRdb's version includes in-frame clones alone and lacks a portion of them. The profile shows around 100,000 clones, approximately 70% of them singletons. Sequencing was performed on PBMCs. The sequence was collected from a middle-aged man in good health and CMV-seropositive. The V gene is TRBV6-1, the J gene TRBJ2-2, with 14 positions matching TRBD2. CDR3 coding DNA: TGTGCCAGCAGTGGACTAGCGGGAGGGCCCGGGGAGCTGTTTTTT. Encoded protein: CASSGLAGGPGELFF.